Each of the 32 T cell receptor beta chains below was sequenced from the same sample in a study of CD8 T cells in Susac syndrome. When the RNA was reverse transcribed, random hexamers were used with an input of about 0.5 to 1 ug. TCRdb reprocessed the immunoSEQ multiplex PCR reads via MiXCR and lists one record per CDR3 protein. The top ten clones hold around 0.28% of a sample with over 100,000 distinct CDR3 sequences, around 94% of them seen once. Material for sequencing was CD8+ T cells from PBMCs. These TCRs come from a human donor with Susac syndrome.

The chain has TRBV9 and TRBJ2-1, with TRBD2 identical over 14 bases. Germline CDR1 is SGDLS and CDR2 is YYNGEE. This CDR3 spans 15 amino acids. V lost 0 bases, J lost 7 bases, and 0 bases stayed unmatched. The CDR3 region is CASSVGTSGGNEQFF. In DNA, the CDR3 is TGTGCCAGCAGCGTAGGGACTAGCGGGGGGAATGAGCAGTTCTTC.

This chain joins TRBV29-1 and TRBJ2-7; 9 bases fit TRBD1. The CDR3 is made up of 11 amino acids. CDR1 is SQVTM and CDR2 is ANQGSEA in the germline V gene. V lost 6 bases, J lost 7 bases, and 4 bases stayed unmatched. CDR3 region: CSVRQGDEQYF. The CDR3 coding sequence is TGCAGCGTGCGACAGGGGGATGAGCAGTACTTC.

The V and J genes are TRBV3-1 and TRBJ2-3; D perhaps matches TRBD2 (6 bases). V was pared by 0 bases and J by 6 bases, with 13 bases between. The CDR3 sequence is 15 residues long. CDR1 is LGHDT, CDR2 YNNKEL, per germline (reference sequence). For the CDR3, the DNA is TGTGCCAGCAGCCAAGAAGTGGGGGGACCGGATACGCAGTATTTT. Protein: CASSQEVGGPDTQYF.

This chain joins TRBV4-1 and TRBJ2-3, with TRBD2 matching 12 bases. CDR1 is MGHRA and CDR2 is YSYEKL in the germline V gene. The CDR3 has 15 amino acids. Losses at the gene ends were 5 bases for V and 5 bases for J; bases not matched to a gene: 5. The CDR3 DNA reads TGCGCCAGCAGCTCTCTAGCGGGGGGGCGAGATACGCAGTATTTT. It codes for CASSSLAGGRDTQYF.

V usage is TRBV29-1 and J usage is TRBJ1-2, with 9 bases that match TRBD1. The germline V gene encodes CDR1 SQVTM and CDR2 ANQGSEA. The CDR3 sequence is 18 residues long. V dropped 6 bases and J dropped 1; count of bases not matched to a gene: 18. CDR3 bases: TGCAGCGTAACCCCAGGGGACAGGGACGGAGTCGATAACTATGGCTACACCTTC. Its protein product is CSVTPGDRDGVDNYGYTF.

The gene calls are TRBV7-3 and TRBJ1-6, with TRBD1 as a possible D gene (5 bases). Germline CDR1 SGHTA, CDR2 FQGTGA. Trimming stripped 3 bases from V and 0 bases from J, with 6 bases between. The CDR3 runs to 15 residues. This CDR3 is CASSLGDSYNSPLHF. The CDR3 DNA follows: TGTGCCAGCAGCTTGGGGGACTCCTATAATTCACCCCTCCACTTT.

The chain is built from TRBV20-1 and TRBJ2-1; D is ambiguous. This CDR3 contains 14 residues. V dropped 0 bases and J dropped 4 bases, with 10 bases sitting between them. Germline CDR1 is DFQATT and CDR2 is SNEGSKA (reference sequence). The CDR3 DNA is TGCAGTGCTAGAGATCGGTGGGCTTACAATGAGCAGTTCTTC. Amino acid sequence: CSARDRWAYNEQFF.

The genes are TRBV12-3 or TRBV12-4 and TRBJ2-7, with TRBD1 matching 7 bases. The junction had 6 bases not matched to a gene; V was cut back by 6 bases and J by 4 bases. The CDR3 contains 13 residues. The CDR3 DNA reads TGTGCCAGCAGCCCGGGACAGCGATACGAGCAGTACTTC. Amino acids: CASSPGQRYEQYF.

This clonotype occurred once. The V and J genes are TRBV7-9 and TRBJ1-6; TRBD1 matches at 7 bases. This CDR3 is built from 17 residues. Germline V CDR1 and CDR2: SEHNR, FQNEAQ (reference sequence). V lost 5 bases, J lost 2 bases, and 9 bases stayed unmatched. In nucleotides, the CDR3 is TGTGCCAGCAGCCAAACCGGGACAGTCCCCTATAATTCACCCCTCCACTTT. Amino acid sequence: CASSQTGTVPYNSPLHF. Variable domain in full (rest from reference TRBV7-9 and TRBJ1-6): DTGVSQNPRHKITKRGQNVTFRCDPISEHNRLYWYRQTLGQGPEFLTYFQNEAQLEKSRLLSDRFSAERPKGSFSTLEIQRTEQGDSAMYLCASSQTGTVPYNSPLHFGNGTRLTVT.

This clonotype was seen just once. The chain's CDR3 is CASSLWDTEAFF. DNA of the CDR3: TGCGCCAGCAGTCTCTGGGACACTGAAGCTTTCTTT. The chain is built from TRBV23-1 and TRBJ1-1; D not certain. TRBV23-1 has ORF status, its function being uncertain. The CDR3 is 12 amino acids. V lost 4 bases to trimming and J lost 3 bases, with 6 bases between them.

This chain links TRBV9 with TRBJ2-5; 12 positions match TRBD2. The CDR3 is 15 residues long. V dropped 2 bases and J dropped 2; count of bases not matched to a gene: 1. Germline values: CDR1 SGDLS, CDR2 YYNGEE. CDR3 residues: CASSVLAGGQETQYF. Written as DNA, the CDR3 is TGTGCCAGCAGCGTCCTAGCGGGGGGGCAAGAGACCCAGTACTTC.

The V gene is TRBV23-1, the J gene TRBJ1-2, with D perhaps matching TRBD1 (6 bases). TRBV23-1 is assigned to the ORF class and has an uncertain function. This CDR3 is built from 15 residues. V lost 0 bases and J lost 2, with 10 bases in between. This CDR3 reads CASSQSQGPNYGYTF. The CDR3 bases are TGCGCCAGCAGTCAATCCCAGGGGCCCAACTATGGCTACACCTTC.

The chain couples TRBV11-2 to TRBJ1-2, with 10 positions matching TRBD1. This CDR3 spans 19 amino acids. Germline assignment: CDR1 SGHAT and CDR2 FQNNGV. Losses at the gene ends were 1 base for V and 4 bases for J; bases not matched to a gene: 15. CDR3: CASSLVPRGTGDDVYGYTF. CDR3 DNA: TGTGCCAGCAGCTTAGTCCCCCGGGGGACAGGGGACGACGTCTATGGCTACACCTTC.

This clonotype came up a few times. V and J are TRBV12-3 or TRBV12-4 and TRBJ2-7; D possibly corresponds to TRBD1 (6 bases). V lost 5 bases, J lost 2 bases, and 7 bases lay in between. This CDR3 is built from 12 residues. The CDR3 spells CASSRTAYEQYF. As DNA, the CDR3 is TGTGCCAGCAGTAGGACAGCCTACGAGCAGTACTTC.

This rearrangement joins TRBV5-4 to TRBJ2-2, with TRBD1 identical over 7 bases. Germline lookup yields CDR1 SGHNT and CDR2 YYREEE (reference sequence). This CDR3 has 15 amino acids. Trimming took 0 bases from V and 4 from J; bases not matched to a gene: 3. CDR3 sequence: CASSLDTGVTGELFF. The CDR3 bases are TGTGCCAGCAGCTTGGATACAGGGGTCACCGGGGAGCTGTTTTTT.

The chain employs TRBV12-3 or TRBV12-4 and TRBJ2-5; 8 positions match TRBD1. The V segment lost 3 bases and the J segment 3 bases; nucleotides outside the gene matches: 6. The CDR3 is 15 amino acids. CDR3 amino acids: CASSFPGTGEETQYF. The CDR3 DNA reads TGTGCCAGCAGTTTCCCCGGGACAGGAGAAGAGACCCAGTACTTC.

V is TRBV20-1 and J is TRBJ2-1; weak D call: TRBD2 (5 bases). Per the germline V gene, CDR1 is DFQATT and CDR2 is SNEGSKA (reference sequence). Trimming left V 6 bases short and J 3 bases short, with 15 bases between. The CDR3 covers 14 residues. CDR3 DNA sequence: TGCAGTGCCGCACGGGGAGCTAACTACAATGAGCAGTTCTTC. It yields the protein CSAARGANYNEQFF.

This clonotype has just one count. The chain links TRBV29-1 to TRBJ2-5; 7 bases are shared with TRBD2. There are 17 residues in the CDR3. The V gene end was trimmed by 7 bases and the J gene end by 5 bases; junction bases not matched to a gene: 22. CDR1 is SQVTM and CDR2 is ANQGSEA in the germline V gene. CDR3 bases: TGCAGCGCCGACGGGCTAGCGGAAGCTTACCCCCCCGAGACCCAGTACTTC. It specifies CSADGLAEAYPPETQYF.

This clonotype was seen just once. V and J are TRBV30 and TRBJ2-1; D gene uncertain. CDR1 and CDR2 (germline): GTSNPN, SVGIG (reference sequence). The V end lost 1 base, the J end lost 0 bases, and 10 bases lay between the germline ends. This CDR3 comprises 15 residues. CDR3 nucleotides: TGTGCCTGGAGTGACCACGTTAGCTCCTACAATGAGCAGTTCTTC. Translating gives CAWSDHVSSYNEQFF.

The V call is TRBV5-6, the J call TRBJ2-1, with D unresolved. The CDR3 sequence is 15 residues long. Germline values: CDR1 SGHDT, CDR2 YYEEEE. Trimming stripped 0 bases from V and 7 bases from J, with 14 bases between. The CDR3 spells CASSLDRGSLNEQFF. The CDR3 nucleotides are TGTGCCAGCAGCTTGGACCGCGGATCCTTAAATGAGCAGTTCTTC.

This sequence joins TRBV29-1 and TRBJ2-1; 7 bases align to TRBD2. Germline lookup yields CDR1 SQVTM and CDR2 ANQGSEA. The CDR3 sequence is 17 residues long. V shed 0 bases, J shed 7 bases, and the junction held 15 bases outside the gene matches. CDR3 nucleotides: TGCAGCGTTGAAGATGGTCTGGCTAGCGGATTAGAAAATGAGCAGTTCTTC. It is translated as CSVEDGLASGLENEQFF.

The CDR3 spells CASSSRQGGSSYEQYF. The DNA for the CDR3 is TGTGCCAGCAGCTCGCGACAGGGGGGAAGCTCCTACGAGCAGTACTTC. The V and J genes are TRBV7-9 and TRBJ2-7; 9 nucleotides align to TRBD1. Trimming cost V 4 bases and J 0 bases; bases outside gene matches: 7. CDR1 and CDR2 from the germline V gene are SEHNR and FQNEAQ (reference sequence). CDR3 length: 16 amino acids.

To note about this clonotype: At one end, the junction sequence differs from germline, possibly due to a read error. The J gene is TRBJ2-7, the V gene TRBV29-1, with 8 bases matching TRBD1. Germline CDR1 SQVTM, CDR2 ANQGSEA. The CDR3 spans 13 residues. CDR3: CSTRSVQGASLDF. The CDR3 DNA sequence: TGCAGCACCAGGTCGGTGCAGGGGGCCTCGCTAGACTTC.

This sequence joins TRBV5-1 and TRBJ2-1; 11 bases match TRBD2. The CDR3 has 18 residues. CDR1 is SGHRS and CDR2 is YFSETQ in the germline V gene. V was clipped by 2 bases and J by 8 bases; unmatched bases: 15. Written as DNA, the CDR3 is TGCGCCAGCAGCTTAACCGACTTAGCGGGGGGGCAGAGGTATGAGCAGTTCTTC. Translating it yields CASSLTDLAGGQRYEQFF.

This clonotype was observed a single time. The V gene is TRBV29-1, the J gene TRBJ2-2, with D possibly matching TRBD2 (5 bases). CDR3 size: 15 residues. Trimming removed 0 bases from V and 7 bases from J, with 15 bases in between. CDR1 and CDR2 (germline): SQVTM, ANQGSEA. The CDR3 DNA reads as TGCAGCGTTGAAGATCGGGCGAGCGGCCACGGGGAGCTGTTTTTT. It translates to CSVEDRASGHGELFF.

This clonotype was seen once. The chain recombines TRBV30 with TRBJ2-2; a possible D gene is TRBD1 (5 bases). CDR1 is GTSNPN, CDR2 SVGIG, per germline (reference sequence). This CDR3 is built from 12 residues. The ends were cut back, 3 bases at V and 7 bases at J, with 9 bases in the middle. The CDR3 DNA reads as TGTGCCTGGAGCCCTAGGGGCGGGGAGCTGTTTTTT. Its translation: CAWSPRGGELFF.

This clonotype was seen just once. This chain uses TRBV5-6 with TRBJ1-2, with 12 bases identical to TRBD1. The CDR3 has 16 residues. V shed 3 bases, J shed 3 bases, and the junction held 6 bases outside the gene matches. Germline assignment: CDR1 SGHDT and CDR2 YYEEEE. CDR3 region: CASSSPGQGADYGYTF. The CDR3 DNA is TGTGCCAGCAGCTCACCGGGACAGGGGGCGGACTATGGCTACACCTTC.

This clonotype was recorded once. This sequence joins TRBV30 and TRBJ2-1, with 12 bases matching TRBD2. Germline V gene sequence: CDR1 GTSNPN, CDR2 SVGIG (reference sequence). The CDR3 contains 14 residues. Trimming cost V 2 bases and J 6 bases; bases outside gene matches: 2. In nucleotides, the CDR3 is TGTGCCTGGAGTCCGGGACTAGCGGGCAATGAGCAGTTCTTC. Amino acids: CAWSPGLAGNEQFF. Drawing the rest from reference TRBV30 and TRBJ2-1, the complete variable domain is SQTIHQWPATLVQPVGSPLSLECTVEGTSNPNLYWYRQAAGRGLQLLFYSVGIGQISSEVPQNLSASRPQDRQFILSSKKLLLSDSGFYLCAWSPGLAGNEQFFGPGTRLTVL.

CDR3 loop: CASSQDRFPDTQYF. In nucleotides, the CDR3 is TGCGCCAGCAGCCAGGACAGGTTTCCAGATACGCAGTATTTT. The chain joins TRBV5-1 to TRBJ2-3; 7 bases match TRBD1. The junction had 6 bases not matched to a gene; V was cut back by 4 bases and J by 4 bases. The CDR3 totals 14 residues. The germline CDR1 and CDR2 sequences are SGHRS and YFSETQ.

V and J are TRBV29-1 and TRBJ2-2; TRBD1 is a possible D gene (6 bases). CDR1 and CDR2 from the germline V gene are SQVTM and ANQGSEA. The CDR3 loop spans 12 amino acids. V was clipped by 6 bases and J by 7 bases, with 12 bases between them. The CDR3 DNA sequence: TGCAGCGTAATACAGGGAATCGGGGAGCTGTTTTTT. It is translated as CSVIQGIGELFF.

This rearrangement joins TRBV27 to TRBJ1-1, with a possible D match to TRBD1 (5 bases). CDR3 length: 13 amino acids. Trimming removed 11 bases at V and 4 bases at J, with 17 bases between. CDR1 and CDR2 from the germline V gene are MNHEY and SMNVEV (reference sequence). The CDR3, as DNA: TGTGCCGCTGGTTTGGGCAGGGTCACTGAAGCTTTCTTT. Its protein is CAAGLGRVTEAFF.

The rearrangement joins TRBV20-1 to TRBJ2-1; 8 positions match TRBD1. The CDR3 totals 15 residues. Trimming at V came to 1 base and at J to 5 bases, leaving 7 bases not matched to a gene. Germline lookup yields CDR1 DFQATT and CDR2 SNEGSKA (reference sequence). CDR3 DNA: TGCAGTGCTAGAGGGAGGGGGACAGGTAACAATGAGCAGTTCTTC. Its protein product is CSARGRGTGNNEQFF.